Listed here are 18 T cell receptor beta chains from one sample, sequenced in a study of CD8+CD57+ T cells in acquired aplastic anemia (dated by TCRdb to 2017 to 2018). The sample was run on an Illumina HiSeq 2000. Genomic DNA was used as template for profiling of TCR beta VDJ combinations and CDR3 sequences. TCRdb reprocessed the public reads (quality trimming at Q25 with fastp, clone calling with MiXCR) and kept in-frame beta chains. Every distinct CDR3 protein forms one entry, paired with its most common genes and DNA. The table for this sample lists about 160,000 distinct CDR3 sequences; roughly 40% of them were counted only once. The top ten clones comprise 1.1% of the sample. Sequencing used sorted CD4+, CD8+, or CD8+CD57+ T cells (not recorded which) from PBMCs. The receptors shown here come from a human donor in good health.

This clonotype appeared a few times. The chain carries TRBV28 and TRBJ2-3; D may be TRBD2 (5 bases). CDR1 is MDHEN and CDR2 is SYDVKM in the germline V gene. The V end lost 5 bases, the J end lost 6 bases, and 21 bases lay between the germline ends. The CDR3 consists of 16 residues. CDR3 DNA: TGTGCCAGCAGTCCGTTAAAGCGGTCCATCAACGATACGCAGTATTTT. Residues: CASSPLKRSINDTQYF.

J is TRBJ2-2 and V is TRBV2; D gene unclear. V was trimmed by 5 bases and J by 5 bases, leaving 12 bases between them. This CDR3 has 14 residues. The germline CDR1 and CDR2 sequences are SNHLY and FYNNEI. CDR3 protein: CASSLQILTGELFF. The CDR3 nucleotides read TGTGCCAGCAGTTTACAAATCCTAACCGGGGAGCTGTTTTTT.

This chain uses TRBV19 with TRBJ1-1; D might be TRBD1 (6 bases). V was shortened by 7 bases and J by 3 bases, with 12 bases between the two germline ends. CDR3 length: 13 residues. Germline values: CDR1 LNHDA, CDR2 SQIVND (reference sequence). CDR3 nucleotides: TGTGCCAGTACCTCAGGGGATTACACTGAAGCTTTCTTT. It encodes CASTSGDYTEAFF. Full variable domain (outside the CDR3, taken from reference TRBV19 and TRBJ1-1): DGGITQSPKYLFRKEGQNVTLSCEQNLNHDAMYWYRQDPGQGLRLIYYSQIVNDFQKGDIAEGYSVSREKKESFPLTVTSAQKNPTAFYLCASTSGDYTEAFFGQGTRLTVV.

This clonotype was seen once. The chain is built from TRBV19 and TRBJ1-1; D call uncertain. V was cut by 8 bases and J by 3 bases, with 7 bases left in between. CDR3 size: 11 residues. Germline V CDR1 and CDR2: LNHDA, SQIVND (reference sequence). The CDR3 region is CASWDYTEAFF. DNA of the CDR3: TGTGCCAGTTGGGATTACACTGAAGCTTTCTTT.

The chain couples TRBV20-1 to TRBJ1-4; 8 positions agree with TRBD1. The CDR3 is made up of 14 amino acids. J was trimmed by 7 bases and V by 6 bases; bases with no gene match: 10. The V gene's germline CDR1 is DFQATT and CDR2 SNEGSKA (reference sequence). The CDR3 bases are TGCAGTGCAGGCGGACAGGGCTACACTGAAAAACTGTTTTTT. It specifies CSAGGQGYTEKLFF.

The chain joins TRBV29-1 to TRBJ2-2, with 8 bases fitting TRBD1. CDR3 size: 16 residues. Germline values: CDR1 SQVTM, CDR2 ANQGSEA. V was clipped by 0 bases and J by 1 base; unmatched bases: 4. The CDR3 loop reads CSVEDLDRENTGELFF. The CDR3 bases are TGCAGCGTTGAAGACCTGGACAGGGAGAACACCGGGGAGCTGTTTTTT.

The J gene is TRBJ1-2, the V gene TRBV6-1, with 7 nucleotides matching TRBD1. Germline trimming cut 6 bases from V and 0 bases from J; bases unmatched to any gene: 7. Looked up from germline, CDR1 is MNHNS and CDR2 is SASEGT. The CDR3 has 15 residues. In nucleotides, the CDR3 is TGTGCCAGCAGCCTTTGGGACAGCACTAACTATGGCTACACCTTC. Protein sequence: CASSLWDSTNYGYTF.

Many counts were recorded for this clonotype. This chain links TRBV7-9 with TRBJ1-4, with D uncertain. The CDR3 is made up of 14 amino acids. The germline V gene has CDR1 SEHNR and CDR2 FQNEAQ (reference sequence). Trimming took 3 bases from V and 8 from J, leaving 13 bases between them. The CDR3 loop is CASSFWGREEKLFF. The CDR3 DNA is TGTGCCAGCAGCTTCTGGGGTAGAGAGGAAAAACTGTTTTTT.

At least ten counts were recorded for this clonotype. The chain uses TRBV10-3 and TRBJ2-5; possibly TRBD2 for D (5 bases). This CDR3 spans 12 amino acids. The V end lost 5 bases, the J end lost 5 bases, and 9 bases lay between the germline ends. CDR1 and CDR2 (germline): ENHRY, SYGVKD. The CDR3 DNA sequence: TGTGCCATCAGTTTCGGCGGGGAGACCCAGTACTTC. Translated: CAISFGGETQYF.

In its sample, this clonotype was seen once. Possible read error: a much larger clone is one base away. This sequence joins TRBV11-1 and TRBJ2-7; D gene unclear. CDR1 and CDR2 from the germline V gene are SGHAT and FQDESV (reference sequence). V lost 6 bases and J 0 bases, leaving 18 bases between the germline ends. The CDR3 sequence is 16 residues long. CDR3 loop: CASSCLRLASSYEQYF. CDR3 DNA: TGTGCCAGCAGTTGCCTACGACTCGCGAGCTCCTACGAGCAGTACTTC.

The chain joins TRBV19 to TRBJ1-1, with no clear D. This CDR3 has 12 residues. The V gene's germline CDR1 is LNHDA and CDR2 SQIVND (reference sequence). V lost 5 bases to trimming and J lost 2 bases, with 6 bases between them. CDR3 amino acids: CASSYINTEAFF. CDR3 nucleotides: TGTGCCAGTAGTTACATCAACACTGAAGCTTTCTTT.

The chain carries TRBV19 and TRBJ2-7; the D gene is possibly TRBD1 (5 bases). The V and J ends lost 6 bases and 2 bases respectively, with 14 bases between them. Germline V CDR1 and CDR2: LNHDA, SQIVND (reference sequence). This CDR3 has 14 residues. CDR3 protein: CASSSTVPAYEQYF. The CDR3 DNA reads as TGTGCCAGTAGCTCGACAGTACCAGCCTACGAGCAGTACTTC.

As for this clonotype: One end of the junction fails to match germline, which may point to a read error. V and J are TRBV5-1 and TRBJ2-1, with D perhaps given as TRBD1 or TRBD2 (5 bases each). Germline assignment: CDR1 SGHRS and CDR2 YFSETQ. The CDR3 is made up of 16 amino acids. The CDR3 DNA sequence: TGCGCCAGCAGCTGGACCGGGACCGATTCCTACAATGAACAGTTCTTC. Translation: CASSWTGTDSYNEQFF.

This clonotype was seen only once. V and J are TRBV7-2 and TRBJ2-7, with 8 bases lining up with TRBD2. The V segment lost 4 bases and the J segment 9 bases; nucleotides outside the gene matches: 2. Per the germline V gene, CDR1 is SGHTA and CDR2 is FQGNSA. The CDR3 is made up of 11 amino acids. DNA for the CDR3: TGTGCCAGCAGCTCTCGGGGGGGGCAGTACTTC. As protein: CASSSRGGQYF.

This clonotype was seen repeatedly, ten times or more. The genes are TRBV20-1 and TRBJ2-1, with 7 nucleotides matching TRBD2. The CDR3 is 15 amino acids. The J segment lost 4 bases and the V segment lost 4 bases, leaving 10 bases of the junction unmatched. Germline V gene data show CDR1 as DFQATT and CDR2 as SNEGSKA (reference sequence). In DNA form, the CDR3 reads TGCAGTGCTACCCTAGGAGCGGGATTTTACAATGAGCAGTTCTTC. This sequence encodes CSATLGAGFYNEQFF.

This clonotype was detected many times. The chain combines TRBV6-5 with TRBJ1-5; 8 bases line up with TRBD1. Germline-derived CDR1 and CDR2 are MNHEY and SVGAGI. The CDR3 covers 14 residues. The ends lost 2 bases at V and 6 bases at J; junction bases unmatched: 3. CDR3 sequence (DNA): TGTGCCAGCAGTTACGTCGGACAGGGTCAGCCCCAGCATTTT. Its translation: CASSYVGQGQPQHF.

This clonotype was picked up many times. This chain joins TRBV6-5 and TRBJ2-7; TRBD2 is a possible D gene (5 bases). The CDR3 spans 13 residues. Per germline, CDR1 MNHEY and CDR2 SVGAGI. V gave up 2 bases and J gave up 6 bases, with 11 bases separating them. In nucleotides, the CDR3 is TGTGCCAGCAGTTACGAGGGAAGCGCCGAGCAGTACTTC. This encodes CASSYEGSAEQYF.

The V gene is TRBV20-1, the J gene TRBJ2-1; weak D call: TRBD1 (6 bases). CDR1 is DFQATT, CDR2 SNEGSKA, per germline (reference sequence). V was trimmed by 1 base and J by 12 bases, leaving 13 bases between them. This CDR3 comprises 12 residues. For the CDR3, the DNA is TGCAGTGCTAGAGTAGGCAGGGGATGGCAGTTCTTC. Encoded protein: CSARVGRGWQFF.